What follows describes a single TCR beta chain. The data are from a study of chemoradiotherapy in HPV16-positive cancers. TCRdb's table, derived via immunoSEQ multiplex PCR, lists solely in-frame clones and lacks some. There are 12,000 or so clones in the sample; more than 75% occur only once, and around 5% lies in the top ten. The CDR3 has 15 residues. Germline CDR1 reads SGHDN; CDR2 reads FVKESK. J was trimmed by 6 bases and V by 2 bases; bases with no gene match: 5. The J gene is TRBJ1-2, the V gene TRBV14, with 11 bases identical to TRBD1. This sample comprised blood, obtained from a patient who underwent chemoradiotherapy. The receptor was derived from a human donor with HPV-associated anogenital cancer. The CDR3 region is CASSQPGTGGNGYTF. CDR3 sequence (DNA): TGTGCCAGCAGCCAACCCGGGACAGGGGGAAATGGCTACACCTTC. Full variable domain (rest looked up from reference TRBV14 and TRBJ1-2): EAGVTQFPSHSVIEKGQTVTLRCDPISGHDNLYWYRRVMGKEIKFLLHFVKESKQDESGMPNNRFLAERTGGTYSTLKVQPAELEDSGVYFCASSQPGTGGNGYTFGSGTRLTVV.